These 25 T cell receptor beta chains were all obtained from the same sample, sequenced in a study of Ad26.COV2.S vaccination and SARS-CoV-2 variants. TCRdb keeps only in-frame clones here, not all; method: immunoSEQ multiplex PCR. The sample lists around 300,000 clones; around nine tenths were seen once. The treatment denotes: roughly 18 received Ad26.COV2.S at low or high dose, single or two shots; several received placebo; per-sample allocation not given. Repertoires come from day 63 after the first vaccine or placebo injection. The source material was peripheral blood, sampled in a trial of Ad26.COV2.S vaccine versus placebo. These receptor sequences come from a person aged 18-65 years who received the Ad26.COV2.S COVID-19 vaccine or a placebo.

V and J are TRBV23-1 and TRBJ2-7; no definite D call. TRBV23-1 is an ORF, with its function uncertain. The V end was cut by 1 base, the J end by 0 bases, with 10 bases between. This CDR3 contains 15 residues. CDR3 nucleotide sequence: TGCGCCAGCAGTCAATTTGGGTCTCGCTCCTACGAGCAGTACTTC. Residues: CASSQFGSRSYEQYF.

In DNA form, the CDR3 reads TGTGCCAGCAGTCTCCGGGCTAAATACGAGCAGTACTTC. It yields the protein CASSLRAKYEQYF. The chain uses TRBV6-2 or TRBV6-3 and TRBJ2-7; unclear D gene. The V gene lost 5 bases and the J gene lost 4 bases, with 12 bases spanning the gap. Germline values: CDR1 MNHEY, CDR2 SVGEGT. The CDR3 runs 13 residues.

The J gene is TRBJ1-2, the V gene TRBV21-1. TRBV21-1 is given as a pseudogene. This CDR3 region has 16 residues. This CDR3 reads CASSKAEERPPEGYTF. For the CDR3, the DNA is TGTGCCAGCAGCAAAGCAGAGGAAAGGCCTCCCGAGGGCTACACCTTC.

This chain joins TRBV6-1 and TRBJ2-1, with 8 bases identical to TRBD2. This CDR3 spans 14 amino acids. With V trimmed by 3 bases and J by 8 bases, 6 bases remained unmatched. Germline V gene lookup returns CDR1 MNHNS and CDR2 SASEGT. CDR3 bases: TGTGCCAGCAGTGACCGGGGGGGCATAGATGAGCAGTTCTTC. Protein: CASSDRGGIDEQFF.

The rearrangement links TRBV7-2 to TRBJ2-5, with 8 nucleotides matching TRBD1. From germline, CDR1 is SGHTA and CDR2 FQGNSA. The CDR3 covers 15 residues. The ends lost 4 bases at V and 5 bases at J; junction bases unmatched: 9. The CDR3 sequence: CASSSGAGGGETQYF. CDR3 sequence (DNA): TGTGCCAGCAGCTCAGGGGCAGGGGGCGGGGAGACCCAGTACTTC.

Comment on this clone: Other nucleotide sequences in the sample specify the same CDR3. The chain uses TRBV5-8 and TRBJ2-1; the D is unclear. CDR3 size: 14 residues. V was trimmed by 0 bases and J by 0 bases, leaving 4 bases between them. Germline V gives CDR1 SGHTS, CDR2 YDEGEE. The DNA of the CDR3 is TGTGCCAGCAGCTTGGGGAGCTCCTACAATGAGCAGTTCTTC. Translated, it gives CASSLGSSYNEQFF.

The chain joins TRBV28 to TRBJ1-4; D is undetermined. Germline V gives CDR1 MDHEN, CDR2 SYDVKM. The CDR3 runs to 10 residues. Trimming cost V 8 bases and J 4 bases, with 2 bases left between them. The CDR3 here is CASGNEKLFF. The CDR3 DNA sequence: TGTGCCAGCGGTAATGAAAAACTGTTTTTT.

V is TRBV7-2 and J is TRBJ2-1; D may be TRBD1 (6 bases). V was trimmed by 5 bases and J by 9 bases, leaving 17 bases between them. The CDR3 covers 14 residues. CDR1 is SGHTA, CDR2 FQGNSA, per germline. The DNA for the CDR3 is TGTGCCAGCAGCCCGCCCTTCTCAGGGGCTGAGCAGTTCTTC. It yields the protein CASSPPFSGAEQFF. Looking up the rest from reference TRBV7-2 and TRBJ2-1 gives the full variable domain: GAGVSQSPSNKVTEKGKDVELRCDPISGHTALYWYRQSLGQGLEFLIYFQGNSAPDKSGLPSDRFSAERTGGSVSTLTIQRTQQEDSAVYLCASSPPFSGAEQFFGPGTRLTVL.

The J gene is TRBJ2-1, the V gene TRBV11-2; D gene unclear. Deletions cut 5 bases from V and 4 bases from J, with 9 bases between. This CDR3 spans 13 amino acids. CDR1 SGHAT and CDR2 FQNNGV come from the germline V gene. The CDR3 DNA follows: TGTGCCAGCAGCGCCCTAAGGTACAATGAGCAGTTCTTC. This translates into CASSALRYNEQFF.

The V and J genes are TRBV10-3 and TRBJ1-6; D not resolved. V lost 6 bases, J lost 0 bases, and 12 bases lay in between. The germline V gene encodes CDR1 ENHRY and CDR2 SYGVKD. This CDR3 is built from 16 residues. Here the CDR3 reads CAIRGSSSSYNSPLHF. CDR3 in DNA: TGTGCCATCAGAGGCTCGTCAAGCTCCTATAATTCACCCCTCCACTTT.

This chain connects TRBV11-3 to TRBJ2-1; 8 nucleotides align to TRBD1. The germline V gene has CDR1 SGHNT and CDR2 YENEEA. J gave up 5 bases and V 4 bases, and 7 bases lay outside the gene matches. This CDR3 contains 15 residues. The CDR3 loop is CASSSLQGVDNEQFF. The DNA of the CDR3 is TGTGCCAGCAGCTCTTTACAGGGGGTGGACAATGAGCAGTTCTTC.

This clone has just one count. The chain is built from TRBV5-1 and TRBJ1-1; 10 bases map to TRBD1. This CDR3 has 16 residues. The V and J ends lost 2 bases and 3 bases, in that order; junction bases with no gene match: 7. Looked up from germline, CDR1 is SGHRS and CDR2 is YFSETQ. The CDR3 DNA follows: TGCGCCAGCAGCTTCGGGACAGGGGTTCTCGACACTGAAGCTTTCTTT. Protein sequence: CASSFGTGVLDTEAFF.

V is TRBV2 and J is TRBJ2-7, with D possibly TRBD2 on 7 matching bases. Trimming took 2 bases from V and 5 from J, leaving 10 bases between them. The CDR3 is made up of 13 amino acids. Germline V gives CDR1 SNHLY, CDR2 FYNNEI. The CDR3 bases are TGTGCCAGCAGTGAAAGGGGGGGGAACGAGCAGTACTTC. Its translation: CASSERGGNEQYF.

DNA of the CDR3: TGTGCCAGCAGCCTTCGACTAGCCACAGATACGCAGTATTTT. It specifies CASSLRLATDTQYF. The chain is built from TRBV3-1 (or the pseudogene TRBV3-2) and TRBJ2-3; TRBD2 aligns across 7 bases. V shed 4 bases and J 2 bases; nucleotides not matched to a gene: 3. The germline V gene has CDR1 LGHDT and CDR2 YNNKEL (reference sequence). The CDR3 length is 14 residues.

The V and J genes are TRBV5-4 and TRBJ2-1; the match to TRBD2 covers 9 bases. J lost 8 bases, V lost 0 bases, and 3 bases had no gene match. The CDR3 is 14 amino acids. Germline-derived CDR1 and CDR2 are SGHNT and YYREEE (reference sequence). In DNA, the CDR3 is TGTGCCAGCAGCTTGGATTCTAGCGGGGATGAGCAGTTCTTC. Residues: CASSLDSSGDEQFF.

V and J are TRBV7-9 and TRBJ2-2; no clear D gene. Trimming took 0 bases from V and 6 from J, leaving 8 bases between them. This CDR3 is built from 14 residues. Germline V gene sequence: CDR1 SEHNR, CDR2 FQNEAQ (reference sequence). The DNA of the CDR3 is TGTGCCAGCAGCTTAGCAGGTCGCTCCGGGGAGCTGTTTTTT. The encoded protein is CASSLAGRSGELFF.

V and J are TRBV7-2 and TRBJ1-4, with TRBD1 identical over 9 bases. The length of the CDR3 is 15 residues. The V segment lost 5 bases and the J segment 8 bases; nucleotides outside the gene matches: 9. Looked up from germline, CDR1 is SGHTA and CDR2 is FQGNSA. CDR3 amino acids: CASSVLGQGLEKLFF. The CDR3 coding sequence is TGTGCCAGCAGCGTCCTCGGACAGGGGTTAGAAAAACTGTTTTTT.

The chain links TRBV19 to TRBJ1-1; 9 bases match TRBD1. CDR1 and CDR2 from the germline V gene are LNHDA and SQIVND (reference sequence). This CDR3 is built from 15 residues. V lost 5 bases to trimming and J lost 0 bases; unmatched junction nucleotides: 4. CDR3 DNA sequence: TGTGCCAGTAGTCCGCACAGGGGGCTGAACACTGAAGCTTTCTTT. It codes for CASSPHRGLNTEAFF.

The chain joins TRBV10-3 to TRBJ1-1, with D unresolved. Trimming pared 10 bases from V and 7 bases from J, leaving 19 bases between. The CDR3 is made up of 13 amino acids. Germline assignment: CDR1 ENHRY and CDR2 SYGVKD. CDR3 sequence: CATRFGEGGEAFF. In DNA form, the CDR3 reads TGTGCCACTCGCTTCGGGGAGGGTGGTGAAGCTTTCTTT.

The count of this clone is one. The chain recombines TRBV4-2 with TRBJ1-4, with 7 bases identical to TRBD1. Germline V gene data show CDR1 as LGHNA and CDR2 as YNFKEQ. CDR3 length: 15 amino acids. Trimming removed 0 bases from V and 7 bases from J; junction bases left unmatched: 5. CDR3 in amino acids: CASSQDPGQPEKLFF. The CDR3 DNA sequence: TGTGCCAGCAGCCAAGATCCGGGACAGCCTGAAAAACTGTTTTTT.

V and J are TRBV28 and TRBJ1-6; 12 positions agree with TRBD1. The germline V gene encodes CDR1 MDHEN and CDR2 SYDVKM. The CDR3 loop spans 15 amino acids. The J segment lost 10 bases and the V segment lost 5 bases, leaving 6 bases of the junction unmatched. The CDR3 is CASSKPGTGGSPLHF. In DNA form, the CDR3 reads TGTGCCAGCAGTAAACCCGGGACAGGGGGCTCACCCCTCCACTTT.

This clone was seen ten or more times. Distinct nucleotide sequences in the sample also encode this CDR3. The chain carries TRBV2 and TRBJ1-5; TRBD1 matches 8 bases. Germline V gives CDR1 SNHLY, CDR2 FYNNEI. This CDR3 has 14 amino acids. The V segment lost 9 bases and the J segment 7 bases; nucleotides outside the gene matches: 11. CDR3 DNA: TGTGCCAGTTCAGGGGGCGCTGGGGGACAGCCCCAGCATTTT. Translation gives CASSGGAGGQPQHF. Full variable domain (remainder filled in from reference TRBV2 and TRBJ1-5): EPEVTQTPSHQVTQMGQEVILRCVPISNHLYFYWYRQILGQKVEFLVSFYNNEISEKSEIFDDQFSVERPDGSNFTLKIRSTKLEDSAMYFCASSGGAGGQPQHFGDGTRLSIL.

The chain combines TRBV13 with TRBJ1-6; 10 bases align to TRBD1. The germline V gene encodes CDR1 PRHDT and CDR2 FYEKMQ (reference sequence). With V trimmed by 3 bases and J by 9 bases, 8 bases remained unmatched. The CDR3 contains 16 residues. The CDR3 loop is CASSFTDRGSGSPLHF. The CDR3 DNA reads as TGTGCCAGCAGCTTTACGGACAGGGGGAGTGGTTCACCCCTCCACTTT.

The chain combines TRBV7-9 with TRBJ1-1; no clear D gene. Trimming pared 3 bases from V and 3 bases from J, leaving 8 bases between. The CDR3 sequence is 13 residues long. Germline CDR1 reads SEHNR; CDR2 reads FQNEAQ (reference sequence). The CDR3 here is CASSFSGDTEAFF. The CDR3 DNA sequence: TGTGCCAGCAGCTTTTCTGGGGACACTGAAGCTTTCTTT.

This clone was recorded once. The chain employs TRBV19 and TRBJ2-1; D is tentatively TRBD1 or TRBD2 (5 bases each). CDR1 is LNHDA and CDR2 is SQIVND in the germline V gene (reference sequence). The length of the CDR3 is 15 residues. The ends were cut back, 8 bases at V and 2 bases at J, with 16 bases in the middle. The CDR3 nucleotides are TGTGCCAGTGGGATGGGGGAACTTCCCTACAATGAGCAGTTCTTC. Encoded protein: CASGMGELPYNEQFF.